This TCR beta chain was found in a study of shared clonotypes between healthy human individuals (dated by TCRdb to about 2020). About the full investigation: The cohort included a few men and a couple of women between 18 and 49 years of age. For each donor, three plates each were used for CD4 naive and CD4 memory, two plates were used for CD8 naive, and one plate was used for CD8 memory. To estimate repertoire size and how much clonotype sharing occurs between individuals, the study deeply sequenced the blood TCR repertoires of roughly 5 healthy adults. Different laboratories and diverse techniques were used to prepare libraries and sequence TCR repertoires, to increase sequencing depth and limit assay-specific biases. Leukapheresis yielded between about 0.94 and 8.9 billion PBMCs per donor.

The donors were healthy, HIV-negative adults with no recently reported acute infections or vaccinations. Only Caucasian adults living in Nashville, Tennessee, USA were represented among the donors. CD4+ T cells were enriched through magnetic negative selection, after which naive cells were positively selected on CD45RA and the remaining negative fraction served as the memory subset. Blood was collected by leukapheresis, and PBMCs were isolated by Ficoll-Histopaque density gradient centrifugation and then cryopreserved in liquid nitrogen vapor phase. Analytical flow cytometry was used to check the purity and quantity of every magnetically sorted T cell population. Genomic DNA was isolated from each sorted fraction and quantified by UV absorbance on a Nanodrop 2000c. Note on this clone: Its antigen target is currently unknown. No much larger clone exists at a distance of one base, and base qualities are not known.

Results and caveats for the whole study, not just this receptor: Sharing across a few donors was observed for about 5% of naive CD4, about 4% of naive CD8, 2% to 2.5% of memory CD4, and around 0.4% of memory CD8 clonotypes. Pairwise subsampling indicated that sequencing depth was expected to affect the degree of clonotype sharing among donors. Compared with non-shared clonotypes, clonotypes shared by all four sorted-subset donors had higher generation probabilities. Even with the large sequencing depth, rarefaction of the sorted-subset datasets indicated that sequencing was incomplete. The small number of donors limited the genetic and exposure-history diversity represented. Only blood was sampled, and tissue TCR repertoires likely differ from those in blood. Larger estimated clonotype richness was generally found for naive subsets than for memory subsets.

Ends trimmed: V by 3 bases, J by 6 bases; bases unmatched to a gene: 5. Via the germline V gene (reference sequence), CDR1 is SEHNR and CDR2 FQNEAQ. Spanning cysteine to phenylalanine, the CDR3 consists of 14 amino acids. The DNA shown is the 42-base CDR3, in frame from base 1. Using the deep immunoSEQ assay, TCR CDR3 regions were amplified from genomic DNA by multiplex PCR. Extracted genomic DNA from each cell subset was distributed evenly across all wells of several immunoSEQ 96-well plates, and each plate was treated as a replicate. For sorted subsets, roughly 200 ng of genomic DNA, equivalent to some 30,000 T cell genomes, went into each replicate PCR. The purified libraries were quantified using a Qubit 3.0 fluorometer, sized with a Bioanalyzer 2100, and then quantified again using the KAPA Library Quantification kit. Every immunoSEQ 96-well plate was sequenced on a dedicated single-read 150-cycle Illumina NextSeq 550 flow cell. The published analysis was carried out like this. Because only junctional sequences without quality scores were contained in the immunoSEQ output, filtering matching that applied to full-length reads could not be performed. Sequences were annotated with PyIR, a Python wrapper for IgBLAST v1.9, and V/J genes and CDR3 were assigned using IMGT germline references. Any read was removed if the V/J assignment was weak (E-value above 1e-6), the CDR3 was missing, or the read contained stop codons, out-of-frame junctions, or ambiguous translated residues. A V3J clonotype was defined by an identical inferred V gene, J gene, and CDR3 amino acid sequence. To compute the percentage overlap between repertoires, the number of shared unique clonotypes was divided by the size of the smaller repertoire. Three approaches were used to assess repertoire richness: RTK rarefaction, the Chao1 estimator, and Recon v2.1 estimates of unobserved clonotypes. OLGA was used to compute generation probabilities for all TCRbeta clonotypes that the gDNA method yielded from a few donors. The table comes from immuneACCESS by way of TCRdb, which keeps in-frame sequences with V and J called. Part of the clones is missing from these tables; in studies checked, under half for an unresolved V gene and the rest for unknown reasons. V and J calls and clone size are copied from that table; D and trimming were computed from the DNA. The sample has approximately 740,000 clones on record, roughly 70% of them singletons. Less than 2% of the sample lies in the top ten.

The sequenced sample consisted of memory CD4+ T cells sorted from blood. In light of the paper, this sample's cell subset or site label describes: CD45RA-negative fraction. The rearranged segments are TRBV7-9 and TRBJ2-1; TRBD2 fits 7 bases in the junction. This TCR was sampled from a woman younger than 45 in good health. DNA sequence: TGTGCCAGCAGCTTTGCGGGAGTCGGCAATGAGCAGTTCTTC. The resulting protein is CASSFAGVGNEQFF.